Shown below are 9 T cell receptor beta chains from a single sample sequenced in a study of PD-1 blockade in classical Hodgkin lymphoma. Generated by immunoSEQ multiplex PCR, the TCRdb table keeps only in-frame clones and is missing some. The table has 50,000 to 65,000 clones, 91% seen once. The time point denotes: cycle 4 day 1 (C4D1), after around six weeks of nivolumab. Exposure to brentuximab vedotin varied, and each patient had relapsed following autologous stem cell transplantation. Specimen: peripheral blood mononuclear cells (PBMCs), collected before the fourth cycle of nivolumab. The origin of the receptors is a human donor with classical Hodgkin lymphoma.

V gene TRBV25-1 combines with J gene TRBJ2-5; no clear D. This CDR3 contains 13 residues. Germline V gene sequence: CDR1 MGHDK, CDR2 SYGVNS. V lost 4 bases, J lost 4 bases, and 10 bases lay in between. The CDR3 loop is CASSADSSETQYF. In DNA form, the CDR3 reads TGTGCCAGCAGTGCTGATAGTTCAGAGACCCAGTACTTC.

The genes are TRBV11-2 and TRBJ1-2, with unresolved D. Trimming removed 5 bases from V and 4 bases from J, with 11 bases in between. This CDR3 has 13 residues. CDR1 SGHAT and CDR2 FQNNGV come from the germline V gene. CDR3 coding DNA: TGTGCCAGCAGCCCGGTGCAGTTCTATGGCTACACCTTC. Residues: CASSPVQFYGYTF.

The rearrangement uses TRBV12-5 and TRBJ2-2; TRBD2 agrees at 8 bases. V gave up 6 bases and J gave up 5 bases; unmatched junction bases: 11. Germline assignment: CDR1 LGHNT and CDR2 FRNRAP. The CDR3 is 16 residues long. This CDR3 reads CASGIPGGARTGELFF. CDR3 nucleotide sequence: TGTGCTAGTGGGATTCCCGGGGGGGCCCGAACCGGGGAGCTGTTTTTT. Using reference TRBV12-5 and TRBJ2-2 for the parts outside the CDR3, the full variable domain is DARVTQTPRHKVTEMGQEVTMRCQPILGHNTVFWYRQTMMQGLELLAYFRNRAPLDDSGMPKDRFSAEMPDATLATLKIQPSEPRDSAVYFCASGIPGGARTGELFFGEGSRLTVL.

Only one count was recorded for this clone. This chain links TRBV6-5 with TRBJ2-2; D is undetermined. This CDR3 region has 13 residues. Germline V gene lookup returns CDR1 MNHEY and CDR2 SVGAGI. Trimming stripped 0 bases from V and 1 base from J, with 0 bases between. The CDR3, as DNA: TGTGCCAGCAGTTACTCGAACACCGGGGAGCTGTTTTTT. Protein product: CASSYSNTGELFF.

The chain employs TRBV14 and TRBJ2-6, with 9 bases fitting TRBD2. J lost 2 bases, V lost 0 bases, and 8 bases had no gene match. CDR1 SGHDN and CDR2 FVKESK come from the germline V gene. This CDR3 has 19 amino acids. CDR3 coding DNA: TGTGCCAGCAGCCAAGATCTGGGGCTAGCGGGGCCTGGGGCCAACGTCCTGACTTTC. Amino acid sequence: CASSQDLGLAGPGANVLTF.

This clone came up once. The CDR3, as DNA: TGTGCCAGCAGCTTGAAAGGACCGGGGCTATACGAGCAGTACTTC. It translates to CASSLKGPGLYEQYF. The chain couples TRBV7-6 to TRBJ2-7; D may be TRBD1 or TRBD2 (5 bases each). The V gene lost 3 bases and the J gene lost 4 bases, with 16 bases spanning the gap. The CDR3 is 15 residues long. Germline assignment: CDR1 SGHVS and CDR2 FNYEAQ. The entire variable domain, with the rest obtained from reference TRBV7-6 and TRBJ2-7, is as follows: GAGVSQSPRYKVTKRGQDVALRCDPISGHVSLYWYRQALGQGPEFLTYFNYEAQQDKSGLPNDRFSAERPEGSISTLTIQRTEQRDSAMYRCASSLKGPGLYEQYFGPGTRLTVT.

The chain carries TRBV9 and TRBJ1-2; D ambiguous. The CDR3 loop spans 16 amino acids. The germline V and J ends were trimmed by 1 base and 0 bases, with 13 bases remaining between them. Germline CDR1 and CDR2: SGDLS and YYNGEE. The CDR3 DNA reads TGTGCCAGCAGCGTAACACCGCGTCCCTCTAACTATGGCTACACCTTC. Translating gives CASSVTPRPSNYGYTF.

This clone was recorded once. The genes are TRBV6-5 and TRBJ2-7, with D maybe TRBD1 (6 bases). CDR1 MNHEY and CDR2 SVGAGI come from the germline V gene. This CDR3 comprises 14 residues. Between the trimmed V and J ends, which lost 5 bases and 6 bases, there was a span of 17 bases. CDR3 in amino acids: CASSTTTGPSEQYF. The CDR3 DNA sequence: TGTGCCAGCAGTACCACTACAGGGCCGAGCGAGCAGTACTTC.

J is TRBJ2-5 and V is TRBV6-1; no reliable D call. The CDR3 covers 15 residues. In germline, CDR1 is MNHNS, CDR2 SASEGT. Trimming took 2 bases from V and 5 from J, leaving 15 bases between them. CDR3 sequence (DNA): TGTGCCAGCAGTGAACATCCTAGGGCCGGGGAGACCCAGTACTTC. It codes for CASSEHPRAGETQYF.